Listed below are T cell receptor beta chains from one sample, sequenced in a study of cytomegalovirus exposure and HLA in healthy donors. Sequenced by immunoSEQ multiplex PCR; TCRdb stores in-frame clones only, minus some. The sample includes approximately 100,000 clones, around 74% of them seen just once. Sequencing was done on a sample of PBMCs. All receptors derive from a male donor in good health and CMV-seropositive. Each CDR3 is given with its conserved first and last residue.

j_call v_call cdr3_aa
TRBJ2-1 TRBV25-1 CASSEMVGQPSSYNEQFF
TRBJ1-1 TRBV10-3 CAISESGTGLTEAFF
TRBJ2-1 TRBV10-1 CASSDHGGLSSYNEQFF
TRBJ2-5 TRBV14 CASSSRDSGGETQYF
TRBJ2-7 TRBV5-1 CASSPEGGQGFYEQYF
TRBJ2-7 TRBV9 CASSIQAGGHYEQYF
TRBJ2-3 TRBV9 CASSPGGARPDTQYF
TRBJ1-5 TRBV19 CAKSFPTGPNEDNQPQHF
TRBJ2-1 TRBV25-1 CASSWGGSYNEQFF
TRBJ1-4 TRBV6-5 CASSYSRTGNNEKLFF
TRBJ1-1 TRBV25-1 CASWAAGTEAFF
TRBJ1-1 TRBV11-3 CASSLNGGAFF
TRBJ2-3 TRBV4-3 CASSQDRLAGGLTDTQYF
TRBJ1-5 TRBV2 CASSELQGNQPQHF
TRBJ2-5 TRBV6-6 CASSRLEMWDF
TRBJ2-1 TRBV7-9 CASSFSGGSGEQFF
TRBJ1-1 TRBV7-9 CASSSSGGGRNEAFF
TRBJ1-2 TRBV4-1 CASTFREERQPVYGYTF
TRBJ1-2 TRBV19 CATGTGAPFNYGYTF
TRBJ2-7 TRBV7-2 CASSPPAGVIYEQYF
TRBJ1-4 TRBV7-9 CASSSGGFREKLFF
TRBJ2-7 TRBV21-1 CASSKVNTSYEQYF
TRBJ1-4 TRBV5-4 CASSLSIGDEKLFF
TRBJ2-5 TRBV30 CAWSWGEETQYF
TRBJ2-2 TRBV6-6 CASSAGTGDTGELFF
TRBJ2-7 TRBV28 CASSPSGQGVAYEQYF
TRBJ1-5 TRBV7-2 CASSLGGVGWRSAHQPQHF
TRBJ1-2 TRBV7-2 CASSLVGTPSYGYTF
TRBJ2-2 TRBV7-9 CASSPRWDRRSGELFF
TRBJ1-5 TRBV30 CAWRRFIGNQPQHF
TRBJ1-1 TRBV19 CASSRPDRWNTEAFF
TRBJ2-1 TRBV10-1 CASSESAGTGGQGEQFF
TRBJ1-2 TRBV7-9 CASSPSGQGNYGYTF
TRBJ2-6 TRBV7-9 CASSLRGSGANVLTF
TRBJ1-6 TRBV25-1 CATEGGTGSRPPLHF
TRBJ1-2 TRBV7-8 CASSERTIGLGYGYTF
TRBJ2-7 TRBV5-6 CASSPDMGPGSYEQYF
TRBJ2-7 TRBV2 CASRGDSISDEQYF
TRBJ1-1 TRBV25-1 CASVGTGYMNTEAFF
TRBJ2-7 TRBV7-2 CASSLDRGLAYEQYF
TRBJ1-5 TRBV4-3 CASSLRPGQGNQPQHF